A single sample gave rise to the 20 T cell receptor beta chains below, sequenced in a study of T cells in tuberculosis. Sequencing was performed with immunoSEQ multiplex PCR; in TCRdb, only in-frame clones are kept and a portion is missing. This table has about 34,000 clones, about 89% appearing once. The specimen sequenced was PBMCs. The receptor set was obtained from a donor aged 10-29 years with latent tuberculosis or without tuberculosis infection.

The chain uses TRBV28 and TRBJ1-1; 8 nucleotides line up with TRBD1. Germline CDR1 and CDR2: MDHEN and SYDVKM. The CDR3 spans 14 residues. The V segment lost 3 bases and the J segment 9 bases; nucleotides outside the gene matches: 9. The CDR3 reads CASSFRTRTGKAFF. In DNA form, the CDR3 reads TGTGCCAGCAGTTTTCGGACTAGGACAGGGAAAGCTTTCTTT.

Regarding this clone: An end of the junction differs from the germline gene, which may be a read error. The genes are TRBV2 and TRBJ2-1, with TRBD2 as a possible D gene (5 bases). The CDR3 covers 14 residues. The germline gives CDR1 SNHLY, CDR2 FYNNEI. The CDR3 nucleotides read TGTGCCAGGAGGTTACTAGGTTCCTTCAATGAGCAGTTCTTC. Translated, it gives CARRLLGSFNEQFF.

This clone was seen a single time. The genes are TRBV9 and TRBJ2-2, with D possibly TRBD2 on 6 matching bases. This CDR3 comprises 15 residues. V lost 5 bases and J lost 1, with 12 bases in between. The germline gives CDR1 SGDLS, CDR2 YYNGEE. The CDR3 DNA follows: TGTGCCAGCAGGGACCCTAGCGAGAACACCGGGGAGCTGTTTTTT. The encoded protein is CASRDPSENTGELFF.

The V and J genes are TRBV7-2 and TRBJ2-2; the D gene is possibly TRBD2 (6 bases). The CDR3 contains 16 residues. CDR1 and CDR2 (germline): SGHTA, FQGNSA. Trimming removed 3 bases from V and 4 bases from J, with 15 bases in between. For the CDR3, the DNA is TGTGCCAGCAGCTTCTCCGCCGGGAGAACCACCGGGGAGCTGTTTTTT. The encoded protein is CASSFSAGRTTGELFF.

V gene TRBV9 combines with J gene TRBJ2-2, with TRBD1 identical over 9 bases. Germline V gene lookup returns CDR1 SGDLS and CDR2 YYNGEE. The junction had 6 bases not matched to a gene; V was cut back by 0 bases and J by 6 bases. The CDR3 length is 16 residues. The CDR3 DNA reads TGTGCCAGCAGCGTAGTCGGGGACAGGGTAGCCGGGGAGCTGTTTTTT. It translates to CASSVVGDRVAGELFF. The entire variable domain, with the rest obtained from reference TRBV9 and TRBJ2-2, is as follows: DSGVTQTPKHLITATGQRVTLRCSPRSGDLSVYWYQQSLDQGLQFLIQYYNGEERAKGNILERFSAQQFPDLHSELNLSSLELGDSALYFCASSVVGDRVAGELFFGEGSRLTVL.

V gene TRBV6-1 combines with J gene TRBJ2-1; D unresolved. The CDR3 spans 12 residues. Per germline, CDR1 MNHNS and CDR2 SASEGT. Trimming shortened V by 5 bases and J by 5 bases, and 7 bases separated the two germline ends. CDR3 nucleotides: TGTGCCAGCAGTCTCCGGGACAATGAGCAGTTCTTC. As protein: CASSLRDNEQFF.

The rearrangement joins TRBV27 to TRBJ2-5, with D tentatively TRBD2 (5 bases). Germline V lookup: CDR1 MNHEY, CDR2 SMNVEV (reference sequence). Trimming pared 3 bases from V and 9 bases from J, leaving 23 bases between. The CDR3 consists of 16 residues. The CDR3 reads CASSFSPGLSIGAQYF. CDR3 DNA: TGTGCCAGCAGTTTTTCCCCTGGGCTGAGCATCGGGGCCCAGTACTTC.

CDR3 in DNA: TGTGCCAGCACCTCCTTATATGGCTACACCTTC. Translated, it gives CASTSLYGYTF. The chain joins TRBV28 to TRBJ1-2; D remains unclear. The CDR3 has 11 amino acids. From germline, CDR1 is MDHEN and CDR2 SYDVKM. V was cut by 7 bases and J by 5 bases, with 8 bases left in between.

V usage is TRBV30 and J usage is TRBJ1-5; TRBD1 might be the D (5 bases). V was clipped by 0 bases and J by 6 bases, with 9 bases between them. The CDR3 is 13 amino acids. Germline V CDR1 and CDR2: GTSNPN, SVGIG (reference sequence). As DNA, the CDR3 is TGTGCCTGGAGTGTACAGGTAGCTCAGCCCCAGCATTTT. It yields the protein CAWSVQVAQPQHF.

The chain uses TRBV7-9 and TRBJ1-2; possibly TRBD1 for D (5 bases). CDR1 SEHNR and CDR2 FQNEAQ come from the germline V gene (reference sequence). The V and J ends lost 1 base and 8 bases respectively, with 8 bases between them. The CDR3 spans 12 residues. The CDR3, as DNA: TGTGCCAGCAGCTTAGAAAAGGGGGGCTACACCTTC. Protein: CASSLEKGGYTF.

The rearrangement joins TRBV27 to TRBJ2-7; 8 positions agree with TRBD1. The CDR3 loop spans 13 amino acids. The V gene's germline CDR1 is MNHEY and CDR2 SMNVEV (reference sequence). The V segment lost 3 bases and the J segment 3 bases; nucleotides outside the gene matches: 1. The CDR3 sequence: CASSFGQGYEQYF. DNA for the CDR3: TGTGCCAGCAGTTTTGGACAGGGCTACGAGCAGTACTTC.

V is TRBV15 and J is TRBJ1-4; D uncertain. Trimming left V 1 base short and J 7 bases short, with 7 bases between. Germline-derived CDR1 and CDR2 are LNHNV and YYDKDF (reference sequence). The length of the CDR3 is 13 residues. CDR3 residues: CATSRVQAEKLFF. In DNA, the CDR3 is TGTGCCACCAGCAGAGTTCAGGCTGAAAAACTGTTTTTT.

This sequence joins TRBV7-6 and TRBJ1-1, with unresolved D. Germline-derived CDR1 and CDR2 are SGHVS and FNYEAQ. The germline V and J ends were trimmed by 6 bases and 7 bases, with 12 bases remaining between them. The CDR3 spans 12 residues. The CDR3 spells CASSPWGDEAFF. The CDR3, as DNA: TGTGCCAGCAGTCCGTGGGGAGATGAAGCTTTCTTT.

The chain carries TRBV27 and TRBJ2-3; TRBD2 matches 10 bases. Germline-derived CDR1 and CDR2 are MNHEY and SMNVEV (reference sequence). Losses at the gene ends were 4 bases for V and 6 bases for J; bases not matched to a gene: 10. The CDR3 is 16 residues long. The CDR3 sequence: CASSSQRGGLTDTQYF. CDR3 in DNA: TGTGCCAGCAGTTCGCAGCGGGGGGGCCTTACGGATACGCAGTATTTT.

The genes are TRBV9 and TRBJ1-4, with TRBD1 as a possible D gene (5 bases). Trimming removed 4 bases at V and 5 bases at J, with 15 bases between. The CDR3 totals 15 residues. Germline loops: CDR1 SGDLS, CDR2 YYNGEE. Here the CDR3 DNA reads TGTGCCAGCAGCCTCCGGGAGGGGTCGAATGAAAAACTGTTTTTT. Translating gives CASSLREGSNEKLFF.

The table lists this clone with a count of one. This chain uses TRBV11-3 with TRBJ1-5; 12 bases are a match to TRBD1. There are 16 residues in the CDR3. The V segment lost 1 base and the J segment 6 bases; nucleotides outside the gene matches: 4. Germline CDR1 SGHNT, CDR2 YENEEA. This CDR3 is CASSLAGDRGRQPQHF. CDR3 in DNA: TGTGCCAGCAGCTTAGCGGGGGACAGGGGGCGTCAGCCCCAGCATTTT.

This chain connects TRBV6-1 to TRBJ2-5, with D perhaps matching TRBD2 (6 bases). V was cut by 6 bases and J by 1 base, with 12 bases left in between. CDR1 is MNHNS and CDR2 is SASEGT in the germline V gene. There are 14 residues in the CDR3. For the CDR3, the DNA is TGTGCCAGCAGCGGAGGGCCCTCCCAAGAGACCCAGTACTTC. Protein: CASSGGPSQETQYF.

This clone has just a few counts. V gene TRBV2 combines with J gene TRBJ2-3; TRBD2 might be the D (5 bases). Looked up from germline, CDR1 is SNHLY and CDR2 is FYNNEI. The CDR3 is 17 amino acids. The V and J ends lost 1 base and 1 base respectively, with 15 bases between them. This CDR3 reads CASSEGGGWGRTDTQYF. CDR3 sequence (DNA): TGTGCCAGCAGTGAAGGAGGAGGTTGGGGTCGCACAGATACGCAGTATTTT.

V and J are TRBV4-3 and TRBJ2-1; 7 nucleotides line up with TRBD1. The CDR3 is 16 amino acids. Germline trimming cut 2 bases from V and 6 bases from J; bases unmatched to any gene: 10. The germline CDR1 and CDR2 sequences are LGHNA and YSLEER. In nucleotides, the CDR3 is TGCGCCAGCAGCCAAACCTGGGACAGCGACCTCAATGAGCAGTTCTTC. As protein: CASSQTWDSDLNEQFF.

J is TRBJ2-3 and V is TRBV28; 7 nucleotides match TRBD1. The CDR3 covers 14 residues. Germline V gives CDR1 MDHEN, CDR2 SYDVKM. V lost 3 bases, J lost 2 bases, and 2 bases stayed unmatched. This chain's CDR3 is CASSFGQVTDTQYF. DNA for the CDR3: TGTGCCAGCAGTTTCGGACAGGTCACAGATACGCAGTATTTT.